This T cell receptor beta chain derives from a study of T cells in Graves' hyperthyroidism and ophthalmopathy. These patients, aged 18 to 65, had recently diagnosed hyperthyroidism lasting under 2 months. Diagnosis rested on symptoms, serum thyroxine and TRAb, thyroid ultrasound, and orbital computed tomography. Extraction of PBMCs used approximately 10 ml of fresh peripheral blood. Researchers took RNA transcripts and amplified the TCR beta CDR3 regions from them. The HTBI set primed first-round TCR CDR3 RT-PCR. TCRdb reanalysed the multiplex PCR reads using MiXCR and keeps one entry per CDR3 protein. The sample yields around 400,000 distinct CDR3 sequences, approximately 13% seen once. The CDR3 sequence is 14 residues long. V lost 3 bases and J lost 4, with 13 bases in between. Germline values: CDR1 SGHRS, CDR2 YFSETQ.

Input material: blood. This chain joins TRBV5-1 and TRBJ2-5, with D uncertain. This sequence was found in a woman between 18 and 30 years old with Graves' hyperthyroidism. The CDR3 spells CASSWESEVETQYF. As DNA, the CDR3 is TGCGCCAGCAGCTGGGAAAGTGAGGTAGAGACCCAGTACTTC.